A selection of T cell receptor beta chains follows, all from one sample in a study of cytomegalovirus exposure and HLA in healthy donors. The table came from immunoSEQ multiplex PCR; TCRdb's copy has only in-frame clones and leaves some out. Of just under 95,000 clones in the sample, 70% to 90% were seen once. Source material: PBMCs. The source is a woman under 30 in good health and CMV-seropositive. CDR3s include the opening cysteine and the closing phenylalanine or tryptophan. A D gene is named only where the DNA matches it firmly. Clone size is stated in some rows and not others, as once, few, many or a class when expanded.

cdr3_aa	cdr3_nt	clone_size	v_call	j_call	d_call
CASSLGSPGANVLTF	TGTGCTAGCAGCTTAGGGAGTCCTGGGGCCAACGTCCTGACTTTC	-	TRBV7-7	TRBJ2-6	-
CATQTGPQSSGNTIYF	TGTGCCACCCAGACAGGACCCCAGAGCTCTGGAAACACCATATATTTT	-	TRBV15	TRBJ1-3	-
CATSRADTGGETQYF	TGTGCCACCAGCAGAGCAGATACAGGGGGAGAGACCCAGTACTTC	-	TRBV15	TRBJ2-5	TRBD1
CASSLASGGGRQPQHF	TGTGCCAGCAGTTTAGCATCGGGGGGGGGACGGCAGCCCCAGCATTTT	-	TRBV28	TRBJ1-5	-
CASENRGASYEQYF	TGTGCCAGCGAGAACAGGGGGGCCTCCTACGAGCAGTACTTC	-	TRBV28	TRBJ2-7	TRBD1
CASSPRDSRYEQYF	TGTGCCAGCAGTCCTCGGGACAGTAGGTACGAGCAGTACTTC	-	TRBV6-5	TRBJ2-7	TRBD1
CSVEGLEGTDTQYF	TGCAGCGTTGAAGGGCTAGAGGGCACAGATACGCAGTATTTT	-	TRBV29-1	TRBJ2-3	-
CASSLWTGAQYF	TGTGCCAGCAGCTTGTGGACAGGGGCGCAGTATTTT	-	TRBV5-8	TRBJ2-3	TRBD1
CASSPGGWADNEQFF	TGTGCCAGCAGCCCAGGGGGTTGGGCCGACAATGAGCAGTTCTTC	-	TRBV7-2	TRBJ2-1	TRBD1
CSVDFFGGTSYGYTF	TGCAGCGTTGATTTTTTCGGCGGCACCTCCTATGGCTACACCTTC	-	TRBV29-1	TRBJ1-2	-
CASSQEGDVVEQFF	TGCGCCAGCAGCCAAGAAGGGGATGTGGTTGAGCAGTTCTTC	-	TRBV4-1	TRBJ2-1	-
CASSLGIAYGYTF	TGTGCCAGCAGTCTCGGGATCGCTTATGGCTACACCTTC	-	TRBV6-1	TRBJ1-2	-
CASSESRGRVNEQFF	TGTGCCAGCAGTGAATCCAGGGGGCGCGTCAATGAGCAGTTCTTC	-	TRBV6-1	TRBJ2-1	TRBD1
CASSVGLAGGHRIYEQYF	TGTGCCAGCAGTGTTGGACTAGCGGGAGGCCACCGTATTTACGAGCAGTACTTC	-	TRBV28	TRBJ2-7	TRBD2
CASSVTSGDYNEQFF	TGTGCCAGCAGTGTCACTAGCGGCGATTACAATGAGCAGTTCTTC	-	TRBV6-1	TRBJ2-1	TRBD2
CAIRDDRGRGTEAFF	TGTGCCATCAGGGACGACAGGGGGCGAGGCACTGAAGCTTTCTTT	-	TRBV10-3	TRBJ1-1	TRBD1
CASSSAGGYTGELFF	TGTGCCAGTAGTTCTGCAGGGGGCTACACCGGGGAGCTGTTTTTT	-	TRBV19	TRBJ2-2	TRBD1
CASSGRWEKLFF	TGTGCCAGTAGTGGGCGTTGGGAAAAACTGTTTTTT	few	TRBV19	TRBJ1-4	-
CASSPPGQDYNEQFF	TGTGCCAGCAGCCCGCCGGGACAGGACTACAATGAGCAGTTCTTC	-	TRBV4-2	TRBJ2-1	TRBD1
CASSTEQVAETQYF	TGTGCCAGCAGCACCGAACAGGTCGCAGAGACCCAGTACTTC	-	TRBV5-4	TRBJ2-5	-
CASSPPGGGGNTIYF	TGTGCCAGCAGCCCCCCGGGCGGAGGGGGAAACACCATATATTTT	-	TRBV6-6	TRBJ1-3	-
CAISSIQRGARAFNEQFF	TGTGCCATCAGCTCAATCCAGCGGGGGGCCAGGGCCTTCAATGAGCAGTTCTTC	-	TRBV7-6	TRBJ2-1	TRBD2
CASSYRYEQYF	TGTGCCAGCAGCTATCGCTACGAGCAGTACTTC	-	TRBV7-8	TRBJ2-7	-
CASSYPTGEWREGYNEQFF	TGTGCCAGCAGTTATCCCACGGGGGAGTGGCGGGAGGGATACAATGAGCAGTTCTTC	-	TRBV28	TRBJ2-1	TRBD2
CASSSPGLAGGGPYNEQFF	TGTGCCAGCAGCTCGCCGGGACTAGCGGGGGGAGGCCCCTACAATGAGCAGTTCTTC	-	TRBV5-4	TRBJ2-1	TRBD2
CASSQQDATGNTIYF	TGTGCCAGCAGTCAACAGGATGCGACCGGAAACACCATATATTTT	-	TRBV6-5	TRBJ1-3	-
CASSPSPASGRTYYEQYF	TGTGCCAGCAGCCCATCCCCGGCTAGCGGGAGGACCTACTACGAGCAGTACTTC	-	TRBV5-4	TRBJ2-7	TRBD2
CASSFSGGPTLGTQYF	TGTGCCAGCAGTTTTAGCGGGGGACCAACACTAGGGACCCAGTACTTC	-	TRBV27	TRBJ2-5	TRBD2
CASSRVWGRQETQYF	TGTGCCAGCAGCCGAGTGTGGGGGCGCCAAGAGACCCAGTACTTC	few	TRBV6-5	TRBJ2-5	-
CASSYRTGQAFF	TGTGCCAGCAGTTACCGGACAGGGCAAGCTTTCTTT	-	TRBV6-5	TRBJ1-1	TRBD1
CASSLGGWTEAFF	TGTGCCAGCAGTTTGGGGGGGTGGACTGAAGCTTTCTTT	-	TRBV27	TRBJ1-1	-
CASSYGTSGSGANVLTF	TGTGCCAGCAGCTATGGGACTTCTGGCTCTGGGGCCAACGTCCTGACTTTC	-	TRBV28	TRBJ2-6	-
CASSVSGSAYNEQFF	TGCGCCAGCAGTGTCAGCGGGAGTGCCTACAATGAGCAGTTCTTC	-	TRBV10-2	TRBJ2-1	TRBD2